The TCR beta chain described here comes from a study of T cells in Graves' hyperthyroidism and ophthalmopathy. General study points: In the analysis, a 13 V-J model separated ophthalmopathy from stable hyperthyroidism.

This clonotype came up many times. Its antigen is not known. The germline gives CDR1 SNHLY, CDR2 FYNNEI. The V and J ends lost 4 bases and 8 bases respectively, with 11 bases between them. CDR3 length: 13 amino acids. Fresh peripheral blood, 10 ml, was the source of the PBMCs. Amplification yielded TCR beta CDR3 regions, with RNA transcripts as the source. The HTBI primer set was used in a first-round RT-PCR of the TCR CDR3. TCRdb reanalysed the multiplex PCR reads using MiXCR and keeps one entry per CDR3 protein. The table records almost 500,000 distinct CDR3 sequences, approximately 23% of them present only once.

The source of this sequence is a woman in her seventies with Graves' ophthalmopathy. The chain employs TRBV2 and TRBJ2-2; D might be TRBD1 (5 bases). Sequencing was done on a sample of blood. This chain's CDR3 is CASSGQGKGELFF. CDR3 in DNA: TGTGCCAGCAGTGGTCAGGGAAAGGGGGAGCTGTTTTTT.